This entry lists 22 T cell receptor beta chains sequenced from one sample in a study of Tregs in tolerant kidney transplant recipients (dated by TCRdb to about 2019). Library preparation used the immunoSEQ multiplex PCR assay. What TCRdb holds here is the immuneACCESS table cut down to in-frame rearrangements. Part of the clones is not present; checked against another copy, under half of the missing clones reflect an unresolved V gene, and the others are unexplained. The table for this sample lists 55,000 to 80,000 clones; more than 95% of them were counted only once. The top ten clones comprise approximately 0.36% of the sample. Sample time point, as interpreted from the label and publication: blood sample drawn before combined kidney and bone marrow transplant. Source: Tregs from blood, taken before the transplant. These receptors were taken from a human donor who received a combined kidney and bone marrow transplant.

The chain combines TRBV9 with TRBJ1-2, with a weak D call TRBD1 (6 bases). The CDR3 has 17 amino acids. Germline loops: CDR1 SGDLS, CDR2 YYNGEE. Trimming removed 4 bases at V and 2 bases at J, with 21 bases between. DNA of the CDR3: TGTGCCAGCAGCCCCCGTTCCCAGGGGACACTGAACTATGGCTACACCTTC. Protein: CASSPRSQGTLNYGYTF.

The chain is built from TRBV5-1 and TRBJ1-1, with D hard to call. Germline-derived CDR1 and CDR2 are SGHRS and YFSETQ. This CDR3 is 13 amino acids long. Deletions cut 1 base from V and 4 bases from J, with 8 bases between. CDR3 in amino acids: CASSLMEGTEAFF. CDR3 coding DNA: TGCGCCAGCAGCTTGATGGAGGGCACTGAAGCTTTCTTT.

The chain has TRBV6-1 and TRBJ2-5; D perhaps matches TRBD1 (6 bases). Trimming cost V 5 bases and J 4 bases, with 17 bases left between them. The length of the CDR3 is 15 residues. The germline V gene encodes CDR1 MNHNS and CDR2 SASEGT. The CDR3 loop reads CASSRLGTHRETQYF. The CDR3 DNA reads TGTGCCAGCAGTAGGCTTGGGACACACAGAGAGACCCAGTACTTC.

The chain carries TRBV11-1 and TRBJ1-2; D may be TRBD1 (6 bases). CDR1 is SGHAT, CDR2 FQDESV, per germline (reference sequence). Trimming took off 2 bases at V and 6 bases at J, with 13 bases between the two ends. The CDR3 runs to 14 residues. This CDR3 reads CASSLSGAGNGYTF. The CDR3 DNA reads as TGTGCCAGCAGCTTATCAGGGGCAGGGAATGGCTACACCTTC.

This sequence joins TRBV11-3 and TRBJ1-6; unclear D gene. The germline V gene encodes CDR1 SGHNT and CDR2 YENEEA. The CDR3 consists of 14 residues. V shed 3 bases and J shed 6 bases, with 9 bases lying between them. The CDR3 reads CASSFPPGNSPLHF. CDR3 bases: TGTGCCAGCAGCTTTCCTCCGGGTAATTCACCCCTCCACTTT.

The DNA of the CDR3 is TGTGCCAGCAGCCCCTGGGACAGGGAGACAGATACGCAGTATTTT. The encoded protein is CASSPWDRETDTQYF. This chain links TRBV11-2 with TRBJ2-3; TRBD1 aligns across 9 bases. The CDR3 contains 15 residues. Trimming removed 5 bases from V and 3 bases from J; junction bases left unmatched: 6. CDR1 and CDR2 from the germline V gene are SGHAT and FQNNGV.

The chain has TRBV5-1 and TRBJ2-5; TRBD2 aligns across 11 bases. V was clipped by 0 bases and J by 4 bases; unmatched bases: 5. The CDR3 has 16 residues. CDR1 SGHRS and CDR2 YFSETQ come from the germline V gene. The CDR3 bases are TGCGCCAGCAGCTTGGGCCTAGCGGGGGGAGTAGAGACCCAGTACTTC. Protein sequence: CASSLGLAGGVETQYF.

This rearrangement joins TRBV28 to TRBJ1-5; 7 positions match TRBD1. CDR1 is MDHEN, CDR2 SYDVKM, per germline. Losses at the gene ends were 10 bases for V and 8 bases for J; bases not matched to a gene: 11. This CDR3 region has 13 residues. The CDR3 nucleotides read TGTGCCACCTACTTACTTCAGGGGGAGCCCCAGCATTTT. Its translation: CATYLLQGEPQHF.

The chain employs TRBV30 and TRBJ2-7; no clear D. The V and J ends lost 0 bases and 0 bases respectively, with 15 bases between them. Germline assignment: CDR1 GTSNPN and CDR2 SVGIG (reference sequence). The CDR3 runs 16 residues. The CDR3 reads CAWSVPFQVLSYEQYF. In DNA, the CDR3 is TGTGCCTGGAGTGTACCTTTCCAGGTTCTCTCCTACGAGCAGTACTTC.

This clone was found once. The rearrangement uses TRBV6-1 and TRBJ1-3, with 7 positions matching TRBD1. V trimming: 5 bases; J trimming: 4 bases; junction bases outside the gene matches: 2. CDR1 is MNHNS, CDR2 SASEGT, per germline. The CDR3 has 13 residues. CDR3: CASSNRGGNTIYF. CDR3 nucleotides: TGTGCCAGCAGTAACAGGGGAGGAAACACCATATATTTT.

The genes are TRBV29-1 and TRBJ2-5; tentatively, D is TRBD1 (6 bases). Between the trimmed V and J ends, which lost 6 bases and 1 base, there was a span of 12 bases. This CDR3 has 13 amino acids. Looked up from germline, CDR1 is SQVTM and CDR2 is ANQGSEA. This chain's CDR3 is CSVSTGPQETQYF. The CDR3, as DNA: TGCAGCGTGAGTACAGGGCCCCAAGAGACCCAGTACTTC. Supplemented by reference TRBV29-1 and TRBJ2-5, the full variable domain reads SAVISQKPSRDICQRGTSLTIQCQVDSQVTMMFWYRQQPGQSLTLIATANQGSEATYESGFVIDKFPISRPNLTFSTLTVSNMSPEDSSIYLCSVSTGPQETQYFGPGTRLLVL.

This sequence joins TRBV9 and TRBJ1-5; TRBD1 matches 7 bases. CDR1 and CDR2 from the germline V gene are SGDLS and YYNGEE. The CDR3 spans 12 residues. J gave up 9 bases and V 2 bases, and 2 bases lay outside the gene matches. CDR3 sequence reads: CASSVSGGPQHF. CDR3 bases: TGTGCCAGCAGCGTCTCAGGGGGGCCCCAGCATTTT.

The V call is TRBV6-6, the J call TRBJ1-3; 9 nucleotides line up with TRBD1. J gave up 8 bases and V 0 bases, and 8 bases lay outside the gene matches. There are 16 residues in the CDR3. The germline CDR1 and CDR2 sequences are MNHNY and SVGAGI (reference sequence). The CDR3 nucleotides are TGTGCCAGCAGTTACTCGACGGACAGGGGATATGACACCATATATTTT. Translation: CASSYSTDRGYDTIYF.

Only one count was recorded for this clone. The rearrangement links TRBV5-1 to TRBJ1-4, with D possibly matching TRBD1 (5 bases). The CDR3 is 13 amino acids. V was clipped by 0 bases and J by 8 bases, with 8 bases between them. Germline CDR1 and CDR2: SGHRS and YFSETQ. The CDR3: CASSLEDREKLFF. The CDR3 nucleotides read TGCGCCAGCAGCTTGGAAGACAGAGAAAAACTGTTTTTT. Using reference TRBV5-1 and TRBJ1-4 for the parts outside the CDR3, the full variable domain is KAGVTQTPRYLIKTRGQQVTLSCSPISGHRSVSWYQQTPGQGLQFLFEYFSETQRNKGNFPGRFSGRQFSNSRSEMNVSTLELGDSALYLCASSLEDREKLFFGSGTQLSVL.

CDR3 in amino acids: CASSLTVAGTEAFF. CDR3 DNA sequence: TGTGCCAGCAGCTTAACCGTCGCCGGCACTGAAGCTTTCTTT. This chain uses TRBV7-8 with TRBJ1-1; D remains ambiguous. CDR3 size: 14 residues. Trimming removed 2 bases at V and 4 bases at J, with 11 bases between. The germline V gene has CDR1 SGHVS and CDR2 FQNEAQ.

The J gene is TRBJ1-5, the V gene TRBV6-1; TRBD1 might be the D (5 bases). Germline V gene data show CDR1 as MNHNS and CDR2 as SASEGT. V lost 3 bases and J lost 15, with 15 bases in between. The CDR3 spans 12 residues. CDR3 DNA: TGTGCCAGCAGTGATAGGACAAGCTCCCCGCATTTT. It is translated as CASSDRTSSPHF.

The V gene is TRBV2, the J gene TRBJ2-2; 7 bases fit TRBD1. The trim removed 7 bases at V and 1 base at J, leaving 6 bases unmatched. The CDR3 consists of 15 residues. Germline CDR1 SNHLY, CDR2 FYNNEI. The CDR3 DNA is TGTGCCAGCACCTTGACAGGGATGAACACCGGGGAGCTGTTTTTT. Encoded protein: CASTLTGMNTGELFF.

The chain combines TRBV7-2 with TRBJ1-6; TRBD1 matches 9 bases. Germline CDR1 is SGHTA and CDR2 is FQGNSA. J was trimmed by 7 bases and V by 5 bases; bases with no gene match: 6. This CDR3 region has 15 residues. Here the CDR3 reads CASSPGQGRNSPLHF. CDR3 in DNA: TGTGCCAGCAGCCCGGGACAGGGAAGGAATTCACCCCTCCACTTT.

The chain has TRBV30 and TRBJ2-1; no reliable D call. The germline CDR1 and CDR2 sequences are GTSNPN and SVGIG (reference sequence). The V and J ends lost 0 bases and 10 bases respectively, with 13 bases between them. The CDR3 is made up of 13 amino acids. In DNA form, the CDR3 reads TGTGCCTGGAGTGTACGGCGGTTTGGAGAGCAGTTCTTC. It encodes CAWSVRRFGEQFF.

The chain joins TRBV5-1 to TRBJ2-1; tentatively, D is TRBD2 (7 bases). V dropped 1 base and J dropped 8 bases, with 16 bases sitting between them. Germline V gene sequence: CDR1 SGHRS, CDR2 YFSETQ. The CDR3 sequence is 15 residues long. DNA for the CDR3: TGCGCCAGCAGCTTGATACGGGGGGCATTGGATGAGCAGTTCTTC. Translation: CASSLIRGALDEQFF.

The chain carries TRBV14 and TRBJ2-1, with TRBD1 matching 8 bases. The V and J ends lost 6 bases and 10 bases, in that order; junction bases with no gene match: 5. The CDR3 runs to 12 residues. Germline lookup yields CDR1 SGHDN and CDR2 FVKESK. CDR3 region: CASSFGQGEQFF. In nucleotides, the CDR3 is TGTGCCAGCAGTTTCGGACAGGGCGAGCAGTTCTTC.

The rearrangement joins TRBV2 to TRBJ1-2; 7 nucleotides agree with TRBD1. Trimming cost V 10 bases and J 1 base; bases outside gene matches: 6. CDR1 and CDR2 from the germline V gene are SNHLY and FYNNEI. This CDR3 contains 13 residues. The CDR3 bases are TGTGCCACCCGGGACAGCCTTAACTATGGCTACACCTTC. This gives the protein CATRDSLNYGYTF.